This TCR beta chain came from a study of T cell responses to AZD1222 COVID-19 vaccine. Background on the study: Pooling covered second doses at about 4 or about 12 weeks.

Assay used: immunoSEQ multiplex PCR; TCRdb lists only in-frame clones, some missing. The sample shows about 88,000 clones, about 92% of them seen only once. CDR3 size: 11 residues. The germline V gene has CDR1 DFQATT and CDR2 SNEGSKA (reference sequence). V shed 6 bases and J shed 2 bases, with 8 bases lying between them. This receptor was identified in an adult in good health. The starting material was peripheral blood, obtained on day 0 of AZD1222 vaccination. The chain recombines TRBV20-1 with TRBJ2-7; D unresolved. For the CDR3, the DNA is TGCAGTGCCCCGGTCGCCTACGAGCAGTACTTC. Translation gives CSAPVAYEQYF.